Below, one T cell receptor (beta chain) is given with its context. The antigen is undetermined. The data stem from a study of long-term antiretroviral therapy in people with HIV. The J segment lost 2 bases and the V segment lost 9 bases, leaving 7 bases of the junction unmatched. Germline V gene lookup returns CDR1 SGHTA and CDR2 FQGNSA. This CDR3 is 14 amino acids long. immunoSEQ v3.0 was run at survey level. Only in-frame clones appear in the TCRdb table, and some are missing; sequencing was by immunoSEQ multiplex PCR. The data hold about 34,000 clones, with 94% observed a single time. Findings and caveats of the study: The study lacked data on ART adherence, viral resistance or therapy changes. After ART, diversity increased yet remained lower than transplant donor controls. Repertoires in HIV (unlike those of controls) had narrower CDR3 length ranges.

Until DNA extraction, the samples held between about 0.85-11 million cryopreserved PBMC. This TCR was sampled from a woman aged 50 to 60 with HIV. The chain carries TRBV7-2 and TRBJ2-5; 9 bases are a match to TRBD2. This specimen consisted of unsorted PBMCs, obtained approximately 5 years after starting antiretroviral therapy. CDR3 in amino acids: CASSRGGTQETQYF. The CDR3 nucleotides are TGTGCCAGTTCGCGGGGGGGAACTCAAGAGACCCAGTACTTC.